This TCR beta chain originates from a study of CXCR3-negative and CXCR3-positive naive CD8 T cells. Regarding the study as a whole: The majority of assays used fresh PBMCs, and CXCR3 expression partially decreased after cryopreservation.

Naive CD8+ T lymphocytes were specified as CD45RO-CCR7+CD27+CD95-. The study made its TRB cDNA libraries by 5' RACE, adding UMI labels. TCRdb re-called the 5' RACE reads; one entry per CDR3 protein, DNA not given. With around 96,000 distinct CDR3 sequences in the sample, the ten largest clones hold approximately 1.5%. The germline V gene encodes CDR1 MDHEN and CDR2 SYDVKM. CDR3 size: 14 residues. Concerning this clonotype itself: Its antigen is unknown.

The genes are TRBV28 and TRBJ2-1; TCRdb calls TRBD2, which cannot be checked without DNA. Sequenced: naive CXCR3- CD8+ T cells from blood. The subset here: CD45RO-CCR7+CD27+CD95- naive CD8+ T cells lacking CXCR3 (TNR3-). The clonotype comes from a human donor in good health. Some clones in this sample may be carry-over from other donors' samples. This CDR3 is CASSQMDFNNEQFF. Variable domain in full (rest from reference TRBV28 and TRBJ2-1): DVKVTQSSRYLVKRTGEKVFLECVQDMDHENMFWYRQDPGLGLRLIYFSYDVKMKEKGDIPEGYSVSREKKERFSLILESASTNQTSMYLCASSQMDFNNEQFFGPGTRLTVL.